These T cell receptor beta chains were read from a single sample in a study of blood T cell repertoires in COVID-19. This table comes from immunoSEQ multiplex PCR, and its TCRdb copy is limited to in-frame clones, with some not included. Among 200,000 to 250,000 clones listed, 80% to 90% were seen once. Sequenced material: peripheral blood. All receptors come from a woman of 80 years or more with active or convalescent COVID-19. The CDR3 runs from the conserved cysteine through the conserved F or W. Fields, in order: J gene, clone size, D gene, V gene, CDR3 protein, CDR3 DNA. D genes are given only for firm matches. Expanded clones are given a class, and other clones once, few, many or no size at all.

TRBJ2-5 . . TRBV20-1 CSASIVNQETQYF TGCAGTGCTAGTATAGTAAATCAAGAGACCCAGTACTTC
TRBJ1-4 . . TRBV2 CASSAALGGENEKLFF TGTGCCAGCAGTGCCGCCCTTGGGGGGGAGAATGAAAAACTGTTTTTT
TRBJ2-3 . . TRBV29-1 CSVEAAVTDTQYF TGCAGCGTTGAAGCCGCAGTCACAGATACGCAGTATTTT
TRBJ2-1 . . TRBV6-2/TRBV6-3 CASSYSSATESDEQFF TGTGCCAGCAGTTACTCGTCAGCGACAGAATCCGATGAGCAGTTCTTC
TRBJ2-5 . . TRBV5-4 CASSFPGQETQYF TGTGCCAGCAGCTTTCCAGGCCAAGAGACCCAGTACTTC
TRBJ2-3 . . TRBV5-1 CASSARGSSTDTQYF TGCGCCAGCAGCGCGAGGGGGTCTAGCACAGATACGCAGTATTTT
TRBJ2-5 . TRBD2 TRBV4-2 CASSQGLAGEETQYF TGTGCCAGCAGCCAGGGACTAGCGGGGGAAGAGACCCAGTACTTC
TRBJ2-5 . TRBD1 TRBV9 CASSAGGETQYF TGTGCCAGCAGCGCAGGGGGAGAGACCCAGTACTTC
TRBJ2-1 once . TRBV15 CATSRARTASTEQFF TGTGCCACCAGCAGAGCCCGGACAGCCTCAACGGAGCAGTTCTTC
TRBJ2-5 once TRBD2 TRBV3-1/TRBV3-2 CASSQEKWASGLGETQYF TGTGCCAGCAGCCAAGAGAAGTGGGCTAGCGGGCTGGGAGAGACCCAGTACTTC
TRBJ2-5 once . TRBV7-9 CASSLVLGAGETQYF TGTGCCAGCAGCTTAGTTCTGGGGGCAGGGGAGACCCAGTACTTC
TRBJ1-5 . . TRBV19 CATSSGNQPQHF TGTGCCACCTCCTCAGGGAATCAGCCCCAGCATTTT
TRBJ1-4 . . TRBV13 CASSLSRGMNEKLFF TGTGCCAGCAGCTTATCGCGCGGAATGAATGAAAAACTGTTTTTT
TRBJ2-1 . TRBD2 TRBV10-1 CASVPQGREAIRYNEQFF TGCGCCAGCGTCCCCCAGGGGCGGGAGGCGATCCGATACAATGAGCAGTTCTTC
TRBJ2-5 . . TRBV4-3 CASSQGGGDLKGETQYF TGCGCCAGCAGCCAGGGAGGGGGGGATCTAAAAGGAGAGACCCAGTACTTC
TRBJ1-5 few . TRBV7-9 CASSLSSANQPQHF TGTGCCAGCAGCTTAAGCTCCGCAAATCAGCCCCAGCATTTT
TRBJ2-3 . . TRBV27 CASSAGTVMDTQYF TGCGCCAGCAGTGCGGGGACAGTTATGGATACGCAGTATTTT
TRBJ1-6 once TRBD1 TRBV5-1 CASSLMAGGSSPLHF TGCGCCAGCAGCTTGATGGCAGGGGGGTCTTCACCCCTCCACTTT
TRBJ1-6 . TRBD1 TRBV5-1 CASSSNPGQVSSPLHF TGCGCCAGCAGCTCCAACCCGGGACAGGTATCTTCACCCCTCCACTTT
TRBJ2-7 . . TRBV7-6 CASSLDLGGGIGYEQYF TGTGCCAGCAGCTTAGATTTGGGGGGGGGCATCGGATACGAGCAGTACTTC
TRBJ2-4 . TRBD2 TRBV30 CAWSALAGVKNIQYF TGTGCCTGGAGTGCGCTAGCGGGAGTCAAAAACATTCAGTACTTC
TRBJ1-5 . TRBD1 TRBV7-2 CASRKGGSRRDFQHF TGTGCCAGCAGAAAAGGGGGCAGCCGTCGGGATTTCCAGCATTTT
TRBJ2-1 . TRBD2 TRBV5-1 CASSLAERGGVDEQFF TGCGCCAGCAGCTTGGCGGAGCGGGGGGGCGTCGATGAGCAGTTCTTC
TRBJ1-2 . . TRBV2 CASSQTGTYGYTF TGTGCCAGCAGCCAAACAGGGACCTATGGCTACACCTTC
TRBJ2-7 . TRBD1 TRBV28 CASSSPGTGAPYEQYF TGTGCCAGCAGCTCCCCGGGGACAGGGGCCCCCTACGAGCAGTACTTC
TRBJ2-5 . . TRBV5-1 CASSLATGTVKETQYF TGCGCCAGCAGCTTGGCCACCGGGACTGTTAAAGAGACCCAGTACTTC
TRBJ2-7 . . TRBV11-2 CASSPHRLYEQYF TGTGCCAGCAGCCCCCATCGACTTTACGAGCAGTACTTC
TRBJ2-5 . . TRBV11-2 CASSATTGSRETQYF TGTGCCAGCAGCGCCACTACAGGGTCGAGGGAGACCCAGTACTTC
TRBJ2-7 . TRBD2 TRBV5-1 CASSPGTSGDYEQYF TGCGCCAGCAGCCCCGGGACTAGCGGAGACTACGAGCAGTACTTC
TRBJ1-5 few . TRBV2 CASTIQVSAQPQHF TGTGCCAGCACCATACAGGTCAGTGCTCAGCCCCAGCATTTT
TRBJ1-1 . TRBD1 TRBV7-2 CASSLKGTGEAFF TGTGCCAGCAGCTTAAAAGGGACAGGGGAGGCTTTCTTT
TRBJ1-3 once TRBD1 TRBV9 CASSGPGQGVNTIYF TGTGCCAGCAGCGGACCGGGACAGGGGGTAAACACCATATATTTT
TRBJ2-2 . . TRBV7-9 CASSLVRQNTGELFF TGTGCCAGCAGCTTGGTGAGGCAGAACACCGGGGAGCTGTTTTTT
TRBJ1-5 . . TRBV7-2 CATETGSGQPQHF TGTGCCACCGAAACAGGGTCGGGTCAGCCCCAGCATTTT
TRBJ2-7 once . TRBV28 CASSLQGWDRIEQYF TGTGCCAGCAGTTTGCAGGGCTGGGATAGGATCGAGCAGTACTTC
TRBJ1-1 . . TRBV7-8 CASSPVATTGFSTEAFF TGTGCCAGCAGCCCTGTGGCCACTACAGGGTTTTCCACTGAAGCTTTCTTT
TRBJ2-3 . . TRBV6-5 CASSYAASVRIDTQYF TGTGCCAGCAGTTACGCAGCTAGCGTACGCATAGATACGCAGTATTTT
TRBJ1-2 . TRBD1 TRBV28 CASSLPRGNYGYTF TGTGCCAGCAGTTTGCCCAGGGGGAACTATGGCTACACCTTC
TRBJ1-2 . TRBD1 TRBV18 CASSLGDSGYTF TGTGCCAGCTCGCTGGGGGACAGTGGCTACACCTTC
TRBJ2-3 . TRBD2 TRBV27 CASGYRTSPRDTQYF TGTGCCAGCGGGTACAGGACTAGCCCTCGGGATACGCAGTATTTT
TRBJ2-7 . TRBD2 TRBV5-4 CASSLGAGGSYEQYF TGTGCCAGCAGCTTGGGGGCGGGAGGATCATACGAGCAGTACTTC
TRBJ2-1 . TRBD2 TRBV7-9 CASSTTSSSSYNEQFF TGTGCCAGCAGCACGACTAGCTCAAGCTCCTACAATGAGCAGTTCTTC
TRBJ1-1 . . TRBV28 CASSLGGGKYTEAFF TGTGCCAGCAGTTTAGGGGGGGGAAAATACACTGAAGCTTTCTTT
TRBJ2-1 . TRBD2 TRBV14 CASSQDPAGGLSSYNEQFF TGTGCCAGCAGCCAAGATCCAGCGGGGGGTCTCTCCTCCTACAATGAGCAGTTCTTC
TRBJ1-4 once . TRBV18 CASSLNRVAGDEKLFF TGTGCCAGCTCTCTCAACAGGGTGGCAGGGGATGAAAAACTGTTTTTT
TRBJ2-3 . TRBD2 TRBV9 CASTRQAGGRYTDTQYF TGTGCCAGCACCCGACAGGCGGGGGGGCGGTACACAGATACGCAGTATTTT
TRBJ2-5 few TRBD1 TRBV7-6 CASSLTPSRGETQYF TGTGCCAGCAGCTTAACCCCTTCCAGGGGGGAGACCCAGTACTTC
TRBJ2-1 . TRBD2 TRBV5-1 CASSFLQTGGSYNEQFF TGCGCCAGCAGCTTTCTTCAGACGGGAGGATCCTACAATGAGCAGTTCTTC
TRBJ2-1 . TRBD2 TRBV7-2 CASSLTSGRWGEQFF TGTGCCAGCAGCTTAACTAGCGGGAGGTGGGGTGAGCAGTTCTTC
TRBJ2-5 . . TRBV7-9 CASSSGLSAGETQYF TGTGCCAGCAGCTCAGGTCTATCGGCTGGGGAGACCCAGTACTTC
TRBJ2-5 . . TRBV13 CASSLGGGGEETQYF TGTGCCAGCAGCTTAGGAGGGGGGGGTGAAGAGACCCAGTACTTC
TRBJ1-5 . TRBD1 TRBV28 CASSLGQVVLQPQHF TGTGCCAGCAGTTTGGGACAGGTGGTTCTACAGCCCCAGCATTTT
TRBJ2-3 once . TRBV12-3/TRBV12-4 CASSFQATDTQYF TGTGCCAGCAGTTTCCAGGCCACAGATACGCAGTATTTT
TRBJ2-1 . . TRBV18 CASSGVLTGTYNEQFF TGTGCCAGCTCAGGGGTCTTGACGGGAACCTACAATGAGCAGTTCTTC
TRBJ2-1 . TRBD1 TRBV4-2 CASSHQGAEQFF TGTGCCAGCAGCCACCAGGGGGCTGAGCAGTTCTTC
TRBJ2-5 . TRBD2 TRBV5-6 CASSFWGLAGETQYF TGTGCCAGCAGCTTCTGGGGACTAGCGGGAGAGACCCAGTACTTC
TRBJ2-1 once . TRBV5-1 CASSFSPGNEQFF TGCGCCAGCAGCTTTTCGCCGGGAAATGAGCAGTTCTTC